The 10 T cell receptor beta chains below all came from one sample that was sequenced in a study of T cell responses to AZD1222 COVID-19 vaccine. Sequencing used immunoSEQ multiplex PCR; TCRdb keeps in-frame clones, though not all of them. The profile shows about 140,000 clones, 70% to 90% of them singletons. This specimen consisted of peripheral blood, obtained on day 0 of AZD1222 vaccination. These TCRs come from an adult in good health.

The chain has TRBV19 and TRBJ1-2, with TRBD1 identical over 7 bases. Germline V lookup: CDR1 LNHDA, CDR2 SQIVND (reference sequence). Trimming took 2 bases from V and 4 from J; bases not matched to a gene: 4. CDR3 length: 14 amino acids. Here the CDR3 reads CASSIRGGGYGYTF. CDR3 DNA sequence: TGTGCCAGTAGTATACGAGGGGGCGGCTATGGCTACACCTTC.

This rearrangement joins TRBV5-1 to TRBJ1-3; unclear D gene. V lost 3 bases and J 0 bases, leaving 10 bases between the germline ends. This CDR3 spans 15 amino acids. CDR1 SGHRS and CDR2 YFSETQ come from the germline V gene. CDR3 in amino acids: CASSWTGSSGNTIYF. CDR3 coding DNA: TGCGCCAGCAGCTGGACCGGATCCTCTGGAAACACCATATATTTT.

V and J are TRBV30 and TRBJ1-2; D is undetermined. V lost 5 bases and J 2 bases, leaving 21 bases between the germline ends. CDR1 and CDR2 from the germline V gene are GTSNPN and SVGIG (reference sequence). CDR3 size: 16 residues. This CDR3 reads CAWAPAGTSRNYGYTF. CDR3 in DNA: TGTGCCTGGGCACCCGCGGGCACCTCGAGGAACTATGGCTACACCTTC.

The chain employs TRBV29-1 and TRBJ1-4, with D possibly matching TRBD1 (6 bases). The CDR3 sequence is 12 residues long. Trimming stripped 4 bases from V and 8 bases from J, with 11 bases between. The germline V gene has CDR1 SQVTM and CDR2 ANQGSEA. CDR3 protein: CSVAGAAEKLFF. The DNA of the CDR3 is TGCAGCGTTGCAGGGGCGGCGGAAAAACTGTTTTTT.

This chain connects TRBV19 to TRBJ2-7, with a tentative D call TRBD1 (5 bases). Trimming took 7 bases from V and 4 from J, leaving 17 bases between them. Germline V CDR1 and CDR2: LNHDA, SQIVND (reference sequence). This CDR3 comprises 14 residues. In DNA, the CDR3 is TGTGCCAGTAATTCTCCTGGGGCCTCATACGAGCAGTACTTC. It yields the protein CASNSPGASYEQYF.

CDR3 in amino acids: CASSTGQGTNEKLFF. DNA of the CDR3: TGTGCCAGTAGTACCGGACAGGGGACTAATGAAAAACTGTTTTTT. The V gene is TRBV19, the J gene TRBJ1-4; 9 bases map to TRBD1. After removal of 4 bases from V and 2 bases from J, the junction contained 2 bases not matched to a gene. The germline gives CDR1 LNHDA, CDR2 SQIVND (reference sequence). The CDR3 is 15 residues long.

This chain connects TRBV2 to TRBJ2-1; no definite D call. V was shortened by 2 bases and J by 11 bases, with 4 bases between the two germline ends. CDR1 is SNHLY, CDR2 FYNNEI, per germline. The CDR3 loop spans 10 amino acids. The CDR3 reads CASSELQQFF. Here the CDR3 DNA reads TGTGCCAGCAGTGAACTACAGCAGTTCTTC.

The rearrangement links TRBV5-1 to TRBJ2-1, with D possibly called TRBD1 or TRBD2 (5 bases each). This CDR3 is built from 12 residues. CDR1 is SGHRS and CDR2 is YFSETQ in the germline V gene. Trimming pared 3 bases from V and 5 bases from J, leaving 6 bases between. In DNA form, the CDR3 reads TGCGCCAGCAGCTGGGGGAACAATGAGCAGTTCTTC. Its protein is CASSWGNNEQFF.

CDR3 region: CASRRLAVLGEQYF. DNA for the CDR3: TGTGCCAGCAGGCGACTAGCGGTCCTAGGGGAGCAGTACTTC. V gene TRBV27 combines with J gene TRBJ2-7; 9 bases line up with TRBD2. V shed 6 bases, J shed 7 bases, and the junction held 10 bases outside the gene matches. Per the germline V gene, CDR1 is MNHEY and CDR2 is SMNVEV (reference sequence). This CDR3 contains 14 residues.

The rearrangement uses TRBV27 and TRBJ2-7; no reliable D call. Germline V gives CDR1 MNHEY, CDR2 SMNVEV (reference sequence). This CDR3 region has 14 residues. Trimming left V 3 bases short and J 0 bases short, with 9 bases between. CDR3 residues: CASSLSSSSYEQYF. In nucleotides, the CDR3 is TGTGCCAGCAGTTTGAGTTCGAGCTCCTACGAGCAGTACTTC.